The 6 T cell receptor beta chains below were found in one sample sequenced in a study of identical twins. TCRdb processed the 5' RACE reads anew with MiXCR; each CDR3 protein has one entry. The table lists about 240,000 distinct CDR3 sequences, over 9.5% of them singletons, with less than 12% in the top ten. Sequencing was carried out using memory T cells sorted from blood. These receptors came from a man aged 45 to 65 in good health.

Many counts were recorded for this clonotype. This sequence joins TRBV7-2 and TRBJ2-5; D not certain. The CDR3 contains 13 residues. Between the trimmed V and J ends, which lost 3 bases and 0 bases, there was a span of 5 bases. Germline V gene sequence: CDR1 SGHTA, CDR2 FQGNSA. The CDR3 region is CASSFIHQETQYF. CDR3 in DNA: TGTGCCAGCAGCTTCATCCACCAAGAGACCCAGTACTTC.

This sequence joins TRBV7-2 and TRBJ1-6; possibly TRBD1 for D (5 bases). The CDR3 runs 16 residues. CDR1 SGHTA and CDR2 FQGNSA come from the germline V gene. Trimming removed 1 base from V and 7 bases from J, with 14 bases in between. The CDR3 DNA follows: TGTGCCAGCAGCTTAGGGGAGGGGAGGCTAAATTCACCCCTCCACTTT. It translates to CASSLGEGRLNSPLHF.

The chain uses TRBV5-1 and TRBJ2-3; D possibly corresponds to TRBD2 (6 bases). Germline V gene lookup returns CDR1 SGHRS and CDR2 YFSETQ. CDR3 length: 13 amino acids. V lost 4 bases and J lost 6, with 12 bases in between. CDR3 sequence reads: CASSGGVGDTQYF. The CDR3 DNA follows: TGCGCCAGCAGCGGAGGGGTTGGGGATACGCAGTATTTT. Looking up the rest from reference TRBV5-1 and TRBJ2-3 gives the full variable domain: KAGVTQTPRYLIKTRGQQVTLSCSPISGHRSVSWYQQTPGQGLQFLFEYFSETQRNKGNFPGRFSGRQFSNSRSEMNVSTLELGDSALYLCASSGGVGDTQYFGPGTRLTVL.

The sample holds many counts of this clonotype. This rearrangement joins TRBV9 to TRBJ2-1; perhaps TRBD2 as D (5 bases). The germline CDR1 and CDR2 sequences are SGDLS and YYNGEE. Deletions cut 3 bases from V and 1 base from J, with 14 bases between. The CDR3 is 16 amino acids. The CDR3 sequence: CASSARLRDSYNEQFF. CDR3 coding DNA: TGTGCCAGCAGCGCCCGGTTGAGGGATTCCTACAATGAGCAGTTCTTC.

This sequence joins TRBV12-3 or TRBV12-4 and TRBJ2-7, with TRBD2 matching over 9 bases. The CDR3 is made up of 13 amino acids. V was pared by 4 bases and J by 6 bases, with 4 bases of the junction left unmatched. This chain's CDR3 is CASSWGGRGEQYF. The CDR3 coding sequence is TGTGCCAGCAGTTGGGGCGGGAGGGGCGAGCAGTACTTC.

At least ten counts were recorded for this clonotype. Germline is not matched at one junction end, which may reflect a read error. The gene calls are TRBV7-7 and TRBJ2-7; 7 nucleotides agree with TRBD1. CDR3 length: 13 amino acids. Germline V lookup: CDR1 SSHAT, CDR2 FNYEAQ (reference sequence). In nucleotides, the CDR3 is TGTGCTAGCAGCTTTGGGACAGCGAGCGAGCAGTACTTC. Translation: CASSFGTASEQYF.